This T cell receptor (beta chain) was documented in a study of cytomegalovirus exposure and HLA in healthy donors. Study conclusions and caveats: Rarity marked most TCR sequences, yet some public TCRs occurred in many donors. The study designated roughly 150 TCR beta chains cytomegalovirus-associated.

Primers included in the PCR were 60 Vbeta and 13 Jbeta primers. Produced via immunoSEQ multiplex PCR; TCRdb's table is partial and in-frame only. Of some 200,000 clones in the sample, 65% to 85% are singletons; the top ten hold 0.098%. The CDR3 loop spans 14 amino acids. The V gene's germline CDR1 is SGHTA and CDR2 FQGNSA. Deletions cut 4 bases from V and 4 bases from J, with 14 bases between. Points on this clone: Its antigen is unidentified.

The V and J genes are TRBV7-2 and TRBJ2-7; D is ambiguous. What was sequenced was PBMCs. This receptor was identified in a boy aged 2 to 9 in good health and CMV-seronegative. CDR3 in DNA: TGTGCCAGCAGCTCGACTTCTTACACTTACGAGCAGTACTTC. Protein product: CASSSTSYTYEQYF. Full variable domain (rest looked up from reference TRBV7-2 and TRBJ2-7): GAGVSQSPSNKVTEKGKDVELRCDPISGHTALYWYRQSLGQGLEFLIYFQGNSAPDKSGLPSDRFSAERTGGSVSTLTIQRTQQEDSAVYLCASSSTSYTYEQYFGPGTRLTVT.